The subject of this entry is one T cell receptor (beta chain). Its specificity is not known. This sample was taken from a study of OX40 agonist ivuxolimab in advanced cancers. The wider study: A partial response was reached by three patients: one with hepatocellular carcinoma and two with cutaneous melanoma. Whole-study results and caveats: There was clonal expansion of CD4+ and CD8+ blood T cells by week 6 at 0.1 to 3.0 mg/kg. Among some nonresponders, normalized T-cell clonal expansion was also low.

The germline gives CDR1 SGHTA, CDR2 FQGNSA. The CDR3 sequence is 15 residues long. With 6 bases removed from V and 3 bases from J, the gap between germline ends came to 12 bases. Blood specimens came from baseline, cycle 4 day 1, and cycle 7 day 1. Data came from immunoSEQ multiplex PCR; TCRdb stores just in-frame clones and leaves some out. The sample gives fewer than 55,000 clones, 84% of which show up once; 1.5% to 2% is in the top ten. The chain links TRBV7-2 to TRBJ2-6; perhaps TRBD1 as D (6 bases). The sequencing here drew on CD4+ or CD8+ T cells sorted from blood, taken in a trial of the OX40 agonist ivuxolimab. The TCR comes from an adult with an advanced solid tumor such as melanoma, head and neck, liver or kidney cancer. CDR3 loop: CASRIQGRGANVLTF. The CDR3 coding sequence is TGTGCCAGCAGAATACAGGGTCGTGGGGCCAACGTCCTGACTTTC.